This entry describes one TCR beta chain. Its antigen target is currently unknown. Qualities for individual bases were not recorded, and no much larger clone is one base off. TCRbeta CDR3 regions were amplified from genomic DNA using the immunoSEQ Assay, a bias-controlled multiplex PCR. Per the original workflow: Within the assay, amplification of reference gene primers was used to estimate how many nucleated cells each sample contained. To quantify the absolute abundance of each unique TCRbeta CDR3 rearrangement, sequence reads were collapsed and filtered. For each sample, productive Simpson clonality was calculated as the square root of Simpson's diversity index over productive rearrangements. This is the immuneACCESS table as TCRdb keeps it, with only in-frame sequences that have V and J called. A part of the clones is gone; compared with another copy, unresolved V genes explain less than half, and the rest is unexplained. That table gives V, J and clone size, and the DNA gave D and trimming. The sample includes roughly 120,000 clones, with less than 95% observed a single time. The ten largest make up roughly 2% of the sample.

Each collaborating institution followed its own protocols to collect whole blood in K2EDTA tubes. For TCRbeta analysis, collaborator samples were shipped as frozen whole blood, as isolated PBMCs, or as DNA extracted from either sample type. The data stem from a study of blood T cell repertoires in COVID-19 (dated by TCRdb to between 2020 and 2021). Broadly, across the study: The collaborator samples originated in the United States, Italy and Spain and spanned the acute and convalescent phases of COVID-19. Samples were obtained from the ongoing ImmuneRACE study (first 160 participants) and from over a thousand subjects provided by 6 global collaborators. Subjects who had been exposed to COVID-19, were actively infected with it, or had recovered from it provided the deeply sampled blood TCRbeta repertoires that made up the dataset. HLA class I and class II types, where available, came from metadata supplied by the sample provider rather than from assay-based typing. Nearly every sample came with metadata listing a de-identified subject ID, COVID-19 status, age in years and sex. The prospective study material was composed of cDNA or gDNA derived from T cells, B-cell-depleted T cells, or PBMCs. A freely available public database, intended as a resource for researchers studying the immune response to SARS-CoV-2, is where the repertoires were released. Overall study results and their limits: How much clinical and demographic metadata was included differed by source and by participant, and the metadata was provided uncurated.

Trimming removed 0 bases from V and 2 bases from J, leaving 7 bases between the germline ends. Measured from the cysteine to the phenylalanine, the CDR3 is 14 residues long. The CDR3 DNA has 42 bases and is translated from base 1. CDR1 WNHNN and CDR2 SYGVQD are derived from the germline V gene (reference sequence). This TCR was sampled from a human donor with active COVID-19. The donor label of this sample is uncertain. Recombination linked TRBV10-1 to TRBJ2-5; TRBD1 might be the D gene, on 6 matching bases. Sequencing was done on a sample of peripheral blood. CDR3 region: CASSESGAQETQYF. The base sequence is TGCGCCAGCAGTGAGTCGGGGGCTCAAGAGACCCAGTACTTC.